This note documents a single T cell receptor (beta chain) sequence. The CDR3 is 15 residues long. Germline V gene sequence: CDR1 SGHAT, CDR2 FQDESV (reference sequence). The ends lost 5 bases at V and 1 base at J; junction bases unmatched: 7. This entry belongs to a study of OX40 agonist ivuxolimab in advanced cancers. The data were produced by immunoSEQ multiplex PCR, yet TCRdb's version contains in-frame clones alone and is incomplete. The table has 42,000 or so clones, 89% seen once. This clonotype was obtained from an adult with an advanced solid tumor such as melanoma, head and neck, liver or kidney cancer. This chain joins TRBV11-1 and TRBJ1-1; TRBD1 agrees at 7 bases. The starting material was CD4+ or CD8+ T cells sorted from blood, obtained in a trial of the OX40 agonist ivuxolimab. Written as DNA, the CDR3 is TGTGCCAGCAGCCAATTGACAGGGCAGAACACTGAAGCTTTCTTT. Protein sequence: CASSQLTGQNTEAFF.